These T cell receptor beta chains were read from a single sample in a study of regulatory T cells in long-lasting Graves disease. One entry per CDR3 protein results from TCRdb running MiXCR on the multiplex PCR reads. The sample has roughly 560,000 distinct CDR3 sequences; more than 10% are singletons. These sequences were also reported in another study, on T cells in Graves' hyperthyroidism and ophthalmopathy.

The sample consisted of peripheral blood mononuclear cells (PBMCs), taken at new diagnosis, from a patient treated with antithyroid drugs. Receptor source: a woman in her twenties or thirties with Graves disease. The CDR3 runs from the conserved cysteine through the conserved F or W. The D gene is left open where the match is weak. The size of a clone is reported for some rows only, either as once, few or many, or as a class for expanded clones.

J gene: TRBJ2-7; clone size: .; V gene: TRBV15; D gene: .; CDR3 DNA: TGTGCCACCAGCAGAGAAGGGACGGGAGCCTACGAGCAGTACTTC; CDR3 protein: CATSREGTGAYEQYF
J gene: TRBJ1-5; clone size: many; V gene: TRBV6-1; D gene: .; CDR3 DNA: TGTGCCAGCAGGGCAAACCCGGGCCGGGGAGGGGTATGGCGCAATCAGCCCCAGCATTTT; CDR3 protein: CASRANPGRGGVWRNQPQHF
J gene: TRBJ2-5; clone size: many; V gene: TRBV2; D gene: TRBD2; CDR3 DNA: TGTGCCAGCAGTGGGAGTAGCGGGAGGGGAGAGACCCAGTACTTC; CDR3 protein: CASSGSSGRGETQYF
J gene: TRBJ2-3; clone size: .; V gene: TRBV11-2; D gene: .; CDR3 DNA: TGTGCCAGCAGCTTGTTGACTGGGAAAAGCACAGATACGCAGTATTTT; CDR3 protein: CASSLLTGKSTDTQYF
J gene: TRBJ2-1; clone size: many; V gene: TRBV20-1; D gene: .; CDR3 DNA: TGCAGTGCTAGAAAGAGGCAGCACAATGAGCAGTTCTTC; CDR3 protein: CSARKRQHNEQFF
J gene: TRBJ2-5; clone size: many; V gene: TRBV3-1; D gene: TRBD2; CDR3 DNA: TGTGCCAGCAGCCCCTCGTGGAGGCGGGAGAGGGAGACCCAGTACTTC; CDR3 protein: CASSPSWRRERETQYF
J gene: TRBJ2-5; clone size: many; V gene: TRBV27; D gene: TRBD2; CDR3 DNA: TGTGCCAGCAGTTTATACTGGACTAGCGGGAGCGATGAGACCCAGTACTTC; CDR3 protein: CASSLYWTSGSDETQYF
J gene: TRBJ2-7; clone size: many; V gene: TRBV6-9; D gene: TRBD2; CDR3 DNA: TGTGCCAGCAGTTACAGCAGGACTAGCGGGAGAGGCGGGTACGAGCAGTACTTC; CDR3 protein: CASSYSRTSGRGGYEQYF
J gene: TRBJ2-3; clone size: .; V gene: TRBV2; D gene: TRBD1; CDR3 DNA: TGTGCCAGCACCCCGGGACAGGGAGGCGATACGCAGTATTTT; CDR3 protein: CASTPGQGGDTQYF
J gene: TRBJ2-1; clone size: .; V gene: TRBV12-3/TRBV12-4; D gene: TRBD2; CDR3 DNA: TGTGCCAGCAGTTTAGGCCCCCCGGGGAGGGAGTCCTACAATGAGCAGTTCTTC; CDR3 protein: CASSLGPPGRESYNEQFF
J gene: TRBJ2-3; clone size: few; V gene: TRBV20-1; D gene: TRBD2; CDR3 DNA: TGCAGACACATAGCGGGAGTCACAGATACGCAGTATTTT; CDR3 protein: CRHIAGVTDTQYF
J gene: TRBJ1-1; clone size: many; V gene: TRBV4-1; D gene: .; CDR3 DNA: TGCGCCAGCAGCCAAGTACGAGACAGCGATGAAGCTTTCTTT; CDR3 protein: CASSQVRDSDEAFF
J gene: TRBJ2-1; clone size: once; V gene: TRBV20-1; D gene: .; CDR3 DNA: TGCAGTGCTAGAAGCGGCTCAGGGACGGGGAATGAGCAGTTCTTC; CDR3 protein: CSARSGSGTGNEQFF
J gene: TRBJ1-1; clone size: many; V gene: TRBV14; D gene: .; CDR3 DNA: TGTGCCAGCAGCCAACCCCCTGGGGGACGAAAGAACACTGAAGCTTTCTTT; CDR3 protein: CASSQPPGGRKNTEAFF
J gene: TRBJ2-2; clone size: few; V gene: TRBV18; D gene: .; CDR3 DNA: TGTGCCAGCTCACCACGGGCAGGAACCACCGGGGAGCTGTTTTTT; CDR3 protein: CASSPRAGTTGELFF
J gene: TRBJ2-7; clone size: many; V gene: TRBV11-1; D gene: TRBD2; CDR3 DNA: TGTGCCAGCAGCCTGCGCCTCTTAGCGGGAGATTCCTACGAGCAGTACTTC; CDR3 protein: CASSLRLLAGDSYEQYF
J gene: TRBJ2-1; clone size: many; V gene: TRBV4-3; D gene: TRBD2; CDR3 DNA: TGCGCCAGCAGCCAAGGTCGCGGGGGGTTTAAGTATGAGCAGTTCTTC; CDR3 protein: CASSQGRGGFKYEQFF
J gene: TRBJ2-7; clone size: many; V gene: TRBV7-8; D gene: TRBD2; CDR3 DNA: TGTGCCAGCAGCACATCTTCGCTAGCGGGGGAGGGCTACTTC; CDR3 protein: CASSTSSLAGEGYF
J gene: TRBJ2-7; clone size: few; V gene: TRBV4-1; D gene: TRBD1; CDR3 DNA: TGCGCCAGCAGCCACGGGACAGGGGCATCTATCTACGAGCAGTACTTC; CDR3 protein: CASSHGTGASIYEQYF
J gene: TRBJ2-3; clone size: .; V gene: TRBV7-2; D gene: TRBD2; CDR3 DNA: TGTGCCAGCAGCAAAAGGGAGGGGAGTTCTGATACGCAGTATTTT; CDR3 protein: CASSKREGSSDTQYF
J gene: TRBJ1-5; clone size: .; V gene: TRBV7-8; D gene: .; CDR3 DNA: TGTGCCACCTCACCTGGGGATCCGCGCAATCAGCCCCAGCATTTT; CDR3 protein: CATSPGDPRNQPQHF
J gene: TRBJ1-1; clone size: many; V gene: TRBV6-2/TRBV6-3; D gene: TRBD1; CDR3 DNA: TGTGCCAGCAGTACAGAGTACAGGGGAGCTGAAGCTTTCTTT; CDR3 protein: CASSTEYRGAEAFF
J gene: TRBJ2-1; clone size: many; V gene: TRBV7-8; D gene: TRBD2; CDR3 DNA: TGTGCCAGCAGCTTAGAGACTAGCGCTCCCTACAATGAGCAGTTCTTC; CDR3 protein: CASSLETSAPYNEQFF
J gene: TRBJ2-4; clone size: .; V gene: TRBV28; D gene: .; CDR3 DNA: TGTGCCAGCAGTTTTGAGGTGTTTAACATTCAGTACTTC; CDR3 protein: CASSFEVFNIQYF
J gene: TRBJ1-1; clone size: many; V gene: TRBV7-9; D gene: .; CDR3 DNA: TGTGCCAGCAGCCAGCTCGGAAACCCTACCTTCACTGAAGCTTTCTTT; CDR3 protein: CASSQLGNPTFTEAFF
J gene: TRBJ2-3; clone size: few; V gene: TRBV4-3; D gene: TRBD2; CDR3 DNA: TGCGCCAGCAGCTTCCTAGCGGGAGGGCCAAATACGCAGTATTTT; CDR3 protein: CASSFLAGGPNTQYF
J gene: TRBJ2-2; clone size: many; V gene: TRBV28; D gene: .; CDR3 DNA: TGTGCCAGCAAAACAGGCCACCAGAACACCGGGGAGCTGTTTTTT; CDR3 protein: CASKTGHQNTGELFF
J gene: TRBJ2-1; clone size: .; V gene: TRBV20-1; D gene: TRBD2; CDR3 DNA: TGCAGTGCTAGAGTATTTTCATGGGTTGCGGGAGCCTACAATGAGCAGTTCTTC; CDR3 protein: CSARVFSWVAGAYNEQFF
J gene: TRBJ1-2; clone size: many; V gene: TRBV18; D gene: TRBD1; CDR3 DNA: TGTGCCAGCTCACCACCGCGGACAGGGGCGCGAATTAACTATGGCTACACCTTC; CDR3 protein: CASSPPRTGARINYGYTF
J gene: TRBJ1-1; clone size: many; V gene: TRBV10-3; D gene: .; CDR3 DNA: TGTGCCATCAGCACTCAGGGGAACACTGAAGCTTTCTTT; CDR3 protein: CAISTQGNTEAFF
J gene: TRBJ2-4; clone size: many; V gene: TRBV2; D gene: .; CDR3 DNA: TGTGCCAGCAGTGAAACGGGTTTCGCCAAAAACATTCAGTACTTC; CDR3 protein: CASSETGFAKNIQYF
J gene: TRBJ2-7; clone size: few; V gene: TRBV19; D gene: .; CDR3 DNA: TGTGCCAGTAGACTAGGGCGCGAGCAGTACTTC; CDR3 protein: CASRLGREQYF
J gene: TRBJ1-4; clone size: .; V gene: TRBV13; D gene: .; CDR3 DNA: TGTGCCAGCAGCTTAACCGGAGATAATGAAAAACTGTTTTTT; CDR3 protein: CASSLTGDNEKLFF
J gene: TRBJ2-7; clone size: many; V gene: TRBV28; D gene: TRBD1; CDR3 DNA: TGTGCCAGCAGTTCAATAGGACAGGGGGCGTACGAGCAGTACTTC; CDR3 protein: CASSSIGQGAYEQYF
J gene: TRBJ2-3; clone size: many; V gene: TRBV10-2; D gene: .; CDR3 DNA: TGCGCCAGCACGGGACTGGATCGAGATACGCAGTATTTT; CDR3 protein: CASTGLDRDTQYF
J gene: TRBJ1-2; clone size: .; V gene: TRBV4-1; D gene: .; CDR3 DNA: TGCGCCAGCGGCCAAGCATTTAGGACAGTGCTTGGCCACTATGGCTACACCTTC; CDR3 protein: CASGQAFRTVLGHYGYTF
J gene: TRBJ1-1; clone size: many; V gene: TRBV6-2/TRBV6-3; D gene: .; CDR3 DNA: TGTGCCAGCAGTTACGTACGGGTTTTTCTCCCCACTGAAGCTTTCTTT; CDR3 protein: CASSYVRVFLPTEAFF
J gene: TRBJ2-7; clone size: many; V gene: TRBV10-3; D gene: .; CDR3 DNA: TGTGCCATCTCCCGGGAAACCTACTGGGAGCAGTACTTC; CDR3 protein: CAISRETYWEQYF
J gene: TRBJ2-1; clone size: many; V gene: TRBV28; D gene: .; CDR3 DNA: TGTGCCAGCAGTCAAATCGCGTACTCCTACAATGAGCAGTTCTTC; CDR3 protein: CASSQIAYSYNEQFF
J gene: TRBJ1-2; clone size: few; V gene: TRBV28; D gene: .; CDR3 DNA: TGTGCCAGCAGCCTCAAACCCCCAAATCTCTATGGCTACACCTTC; CDR3 protein: CASSLKPPNLYGYTF
J gene: TRBJ2-3; clone size: many; V gene: TRBV27; D gene: .; CDR3 DNA: TGTGCCAGCAGTTTGGGCCGGGGGAGCACAGATACGCAGTATTTT; CDR3 protein: CASSLGRGSTDTQYF
J gene: TRBJ2-5; clone size: .; V gene: TRBV15; D gene: .; CDR3 DNA: TGTGCCACCAGCAGAGGGAAGGGATACCAAGAGACCCAGTACTTC; CDR3 protein: CATSRGKGYQETQYF
J gene: TRBJ1-5; clone size: few; V gene: TRBV11-2; D gene: .; CDR3 DNA: TGTGCCAGCAGCTTAGGGACCGGGGGGGGCGATCAGCCCCAGCATTTT; CDR3 protein: CASSLGTGGGDQPQHF
J gene: TRBJ1-5; clone size: many; V gene: TRBV18; D gene: .; CDR3 DNA: TGTGCCAGCTCACTCAACAGGGATAGCAATCAGCCCCAGCATTTT; CDR3 protein: CASSLNRDSNQPQHF
J gene: TRBJ2-1; clone size: .; V gene: TRBV13; D gene: TRBD1; CDR3 DNA: TGTGCCAGCAGACCCTTGACAGGGGGCGCGCCCCATGAGCAGTTCTTC; CDR3 protein: CASRPLTGGAPHEQFF
J gene: TRBJ2-1; clone size: many; V gene: TRBV20-1; D gene: .; CDR3 DNA: TGCAGTGCTAGAGATTCTACCGACTCCTACAATGAGCAGTTCTTC; CDR3 protein: CSARDSTDSYNEQFF
J gene: TRBJ1-2; clone size: many; V gene: TRBV6-1; D gene: .; CDR3 DNA: TGTGCCAGCAAAGCAGGAGCTAACTATGGCTACACCTTC; CDR3 protein: CASKAGANYGYTF
J gene: TRBJ2-3; clone size: .; V gene: TRBV30; D gene: .; CDR3 DNA: TGTGCCTGGAGGGGAGAGGGCACAGATACGCAGTATTTT; CDR3 protein: CAWRGEGTDTQYF
J gene: TRBJ2-1; clone size: many; V gene: TRBV12-3/TRBV12-4; D gene: .; CDR3 DNA: TGTGCCAGCGGTCCGGGACGGAGCTACAATGAGCAGTTCTTC; CDR3 protein: CASGPGRSYNEQFF
J gene: TRBJ1-2; clone size: .; V gene: TRBV20-1; D gene: TRBD1; CDR3 DNA: TGCAGTGCTAAAGTCGGGACAGGGTCGTTTTTCGGCTATGGCTACACCTTC; CDR3 protein: CSAKVGTGSFFGYGYTF
J gene: TRBJ2-7; clone size: many; V gene: TRBV2; D gene: TRBD1; CDR3 DNA: TGTGCCAGCAGTAAAGGACAGGGATACTACGAGCAGTACTTC; CDR3 protein: CASSKGQGYYEQYF
J gene: TRBJ1-3; clone size: many; V gene: TRBV6-1; D gene: TRBD1; CDR3 DNA: TGTGCCAGCAGTCGGGACAGGGGGTACACCATATATTTT; CDR3 protein: CASSRDRGYTIYF
J gene: TRBJ2-1; clone size: few; V gene: TRBV11-3; D gene: .; CDR3 DNA: TGTGCCAGCAGCTTAGGGTGGCTAGCGTCTAATGAGCAGTTCTTC; CDR3 protein: CASSLGWLASNEQFF
J gene: TRBJ1-2; clone size: many; V gene: TRBV5-1; D gene: .; CDR3 DNA: TGCGCCAGCAGCTTCCCTCCCGACTATGGCTACACCTTC; CDR3 protein: CASSFPPDYGYTF
J gene: TRBJ2-5; clone size: many; V gene: TRBV15; D gene: .; CDR3 DNA: TGTGCCACCAGCAGAGGAGGAGCGGGCCTCCAAGAGACCCAGTACTTC; CDR3 protein: CATSRGGAGLQETQYF
J gene: TRBJ2-2; clone size: many; V gene: TRBV15; D gene: TRBD1; CDR3 DNA: TGTGCCACCAGAGACCGGACAGGGCTCACCGGGGAGCTGTTTTTT; CDR3 protein: CATRDRTGLTGELFF
J gene: TRBJ2-7; clone size: many; V gene: TRBV11-2; D gene: .; CDR3 DNA: TGTGCCAGCAGCTTTGTCGGGCTAGATTGGAGCTACGAGCAGTACTTC; CDR3 protein: CASSFVGLDWSYEQYF
J gene: TRBJ1-4; clone size: .; V gene: TRBV7-9; D gene: .; CDR3 DNA: TGTGCCAGCAGCTTATCGTTCCCGGAACCAACTAATGAAAAACTGTTTTTT; CDR3 protein: CASSLSFPEPTNEKLFF
J gene: TRBJ2-4; clone size: many; V gene: TRBV6-1; D gene: .; CDR3 DNA: TGTGCCACCTCGGGCCTGACTTTAGCCAAAAACATTCAGTACTTC; CDR3 protein: CATSGLTLAKNIQYF
J gene: TRBJ2-1; clone size: many; V gene: TRBV18; D gene: TRBD1; CDR3 DNA: TGTGCCAGCTCAGGAACAGGGGTACTCAGTGAGCAGTTCTTC; CDR3 protein: CASSGTGVLSEQFF